This T cell receptor beta chain emerged from a study of Graves' ophthalmopathy and Graves' hyperthyroidism. Study-wide context: Peripheral blood sampling occurred at initial diagnosis, before any treatment. Study results and caveats: Blood samples also showed most expanded thyroid clonotypes exceeding 0.001 frequency.

The CDR3 runs to 14 residues. The germline V gene encodes CDR1 SEHNR and CDR2 FQNEAQ (reference sequence). The V and J ends lost 5 bases and 9 bases, in that order; junction bases with no gene match: 9. RNA transcripts were the source from which TCR beta CDR3 regions were amplified. The authors performed first-round RT-PCR with HTBI primers and then a second-round multiplex PCR. TCRdb re-analysed the multiplex PCR reads in MiXCR, keeping a single row per CDR3 protein. The table includes about 740,000 distinct CDR3 sequences, roughly 40% detected once. Orbital computed tomography and thyroid ultrasound, along with TRAb, serum thyroxine and clinical symptoms, underpinned diagnosis. As for this clonotype: Its antigen is not known.

The source material was peripheral blood. This sequence joins TRBV7-9 and TRBJ2-2; 7 bases line up with TRBD2. The clonotype originates from an adult man with Graves' ophthalmopathy. CDR3 sequence reads: CASSHREALRELFF. The CDR3, as DNA: TGTGCCAGCAGCCACCGGGAGGCCCTCCGGGAGCTGTTTTTT.